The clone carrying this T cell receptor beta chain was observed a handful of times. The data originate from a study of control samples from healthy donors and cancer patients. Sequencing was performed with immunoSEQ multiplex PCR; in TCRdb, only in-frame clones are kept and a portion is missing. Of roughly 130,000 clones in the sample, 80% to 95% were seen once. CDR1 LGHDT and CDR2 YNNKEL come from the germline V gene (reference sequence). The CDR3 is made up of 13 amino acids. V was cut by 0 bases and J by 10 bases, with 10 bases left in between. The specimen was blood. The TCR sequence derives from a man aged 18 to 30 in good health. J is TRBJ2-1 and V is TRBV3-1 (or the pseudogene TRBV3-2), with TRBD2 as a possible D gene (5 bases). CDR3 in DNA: TGTGCCAGCAGCCAAGATATCACGGGGGAGCAGTTCTTC. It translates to CASSQDITGEQFF.